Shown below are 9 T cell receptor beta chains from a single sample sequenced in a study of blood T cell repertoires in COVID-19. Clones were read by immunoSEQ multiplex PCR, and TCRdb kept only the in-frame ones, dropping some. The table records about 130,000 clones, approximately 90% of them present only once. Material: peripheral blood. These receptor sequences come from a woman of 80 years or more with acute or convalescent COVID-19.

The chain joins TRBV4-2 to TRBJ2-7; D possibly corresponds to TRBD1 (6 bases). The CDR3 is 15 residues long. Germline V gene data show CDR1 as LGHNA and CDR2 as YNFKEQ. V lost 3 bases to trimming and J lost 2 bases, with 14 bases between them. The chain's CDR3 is CASSQGERDTYEQYF. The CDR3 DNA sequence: TGTGCCAGCAGCCAGGGCGAAAGGGACACCTACGAGCAGTACTTC.

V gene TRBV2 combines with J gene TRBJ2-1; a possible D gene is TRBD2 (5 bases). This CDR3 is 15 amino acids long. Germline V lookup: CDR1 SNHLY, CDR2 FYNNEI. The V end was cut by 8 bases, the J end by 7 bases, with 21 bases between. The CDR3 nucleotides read TGTGCCAGCGGGTTTGCTCGGTCTACGGGGAATGAGCAGTTCTTC. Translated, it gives CASGFARSTGNEQFF.

The CDR3 bases are TGCGCCAGCAGCTTTAGTATAGGGACAGGGGCAGATACGCAGTATTTT. This codes for CASSFSIGTGADTQYF. This chain uses TRBV5-1 with TRBJ2-3; 10 bases align to TRBD1. The CDR3 sequence is 16 residues long. Germline trimming cut 2 bases from V and 4 bases from J; bases unmatched to any gene: 7. The V gene's germline CDR1 is SGHRS and CDR2 YFSETQ. The full variable domain, rest sourced from reference TRBV5-1 and TRBJ2-3, is KAGVTQTPRYLIKTRGQQVTLSCSPISGHRSVSWYQQTPGQGLQFLFEYFSETQRNKGNFPGRFSGRQFSNSRSEMNVSTLELGDSALYLCASSFSIGTGADTQYFGPGTRLTVL.

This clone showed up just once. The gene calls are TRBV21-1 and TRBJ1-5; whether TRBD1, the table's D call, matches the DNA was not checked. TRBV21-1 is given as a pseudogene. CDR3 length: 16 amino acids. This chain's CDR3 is CASSRGTGYSNQPQHF. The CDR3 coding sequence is TGTGCCAGCAGCAGAGGGACAGGTTATAGCAATCAGCCCCAGCATTTT.

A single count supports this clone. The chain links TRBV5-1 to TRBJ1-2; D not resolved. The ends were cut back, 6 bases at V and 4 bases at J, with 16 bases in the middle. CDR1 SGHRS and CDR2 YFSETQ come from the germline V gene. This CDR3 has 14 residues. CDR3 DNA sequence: TGCGCCAGCAATGTTGCGGGAGGAGGCTATGGCTACACCTTC. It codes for CASNVAGGGYGYTF.

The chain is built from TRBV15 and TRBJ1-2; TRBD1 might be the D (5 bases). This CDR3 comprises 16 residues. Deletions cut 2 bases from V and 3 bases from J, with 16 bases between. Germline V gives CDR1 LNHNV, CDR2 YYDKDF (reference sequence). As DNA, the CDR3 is TGTGCCACCAGCAGAATGTCTTGGGGCGCGGACTATGGCTACACCTTC. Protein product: CATSRMSWGADYGYTF.

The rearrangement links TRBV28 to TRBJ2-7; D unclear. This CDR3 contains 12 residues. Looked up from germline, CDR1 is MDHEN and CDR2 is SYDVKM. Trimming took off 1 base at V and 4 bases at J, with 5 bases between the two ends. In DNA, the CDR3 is TGTGCCAGCAGTTTATCAAAATACGAGCAGTACTTC. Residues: CASSLSKYEQYF.

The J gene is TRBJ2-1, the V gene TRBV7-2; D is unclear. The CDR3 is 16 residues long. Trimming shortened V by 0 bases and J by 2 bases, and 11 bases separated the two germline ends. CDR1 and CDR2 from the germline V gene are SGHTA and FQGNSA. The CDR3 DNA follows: TGTGCCAGCAGCTTAGCCGCCAGGAACACCTACAATGAGCAGTTCTTC. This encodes CASSLAARNTYNEQFF.

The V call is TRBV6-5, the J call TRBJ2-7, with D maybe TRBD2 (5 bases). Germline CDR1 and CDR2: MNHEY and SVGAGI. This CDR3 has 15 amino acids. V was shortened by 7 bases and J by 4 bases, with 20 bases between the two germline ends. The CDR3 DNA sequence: TGTGCCAGCAAGAAAGCGGAAGGATTCGGGTACGAGCAGTACTTC. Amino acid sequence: CASKKAEGFGYEQYF.